A single sample gave rise to the 14 T cell receptor beta chains below, sequenced in a study of blood T cell repertoires in COVID-19. Sequenced by immunoSEQ multiplex PCR; TCRdb stores in-frame clones only, minus some. The table includes approximately 67,000 clones, 80% to 90% detected once. The sequenced sample consisted of peripheral blood. All receptors come from a man in his forties or fifties with active COVID-19.

The chain has TRBV6-2 or TRBV6-3 and TRBJ2-1, with a tentative D call TRBD1 (10 bases). CDR1 and CDR2 (germline): MNHEY, SVGEGT. The V gene lost 5 bases and the J gene lost 8 bases, with 19 bases spanning the gap. CDR3 size: 15 residues. The CDR3 DNA reads as TGTGCCAGCAGTAGACAGGGGGCGGGAGGGCATGAGCAGTTCTTC. As protein: CASSRQGAGGHEQFF.

J is TRBJ2-3 and V is TRBV21-1; the table's D call TRBD2 went unverified against the DNA. TRBV21-1 corresponds to a pseudogene. The CDR3 spans 15 residues. The CDR3 is CASSKWSHSTDTQYF. The CDR3 bases are TGTGCCAGCAGCAAATGGAGTCATAGCACAGATACGCAGTATTTT.

The chain is built from TRBV5-6 and TRBJ1-1; tentative D call: TRBD1 (5 bases). The CDR3 covers 14 residues. V lost 4 bases, J lost 3 bases, and 13 bases lay in between. The V gene's germline CDR1 is SGHDT and CDR2 YYEEEE. CDR3 loop: CASSRQGFDTEAFF. The CDR3 DNA follows: TGTGCCAGCAGCAGGCAGGGTTTTGACACTGAAGCTTTCTTT.

The chain uses TRBV6-1 and TRBJ1-1; D is perhaps TRBD1 (6 bases). Trimming took off 2 bases at V and 6 bases at J, with 13 bases between the two ends. The CDR3 has 14 residues. The germline gives CDR1 MNHNS, CDR2 SASEGT. For the CDR3, the DNA is TGTGCCAGCAGTGAAAGGGGGGGGCGGTCTGAAGCTTTCTTT. Its translation: CASSERGGRSEAFF.

The chain is built from TRBV28 and TRBJ1-5, with 7 bases fitting TRBD1. The V segment lost 2 bases and the J segment 4 bases; nucleotides outside the gene matches: 5. Per the germline V gene, CDR1 is MDHEN and CDR2 is SYDVKM. The length of the CDR3 is 15 residues. This CDR3 reads CASSLRDSLNQPQHF. DNA of the CDR3: TGTGCCAGCAGTTTACGGGACAGCCTTAATCAGCCCCAGCATTTT.

This clone was counted only a few times. The chain carries TRBV11-2 and TRBJ2-7; 7 nucleotides align to TRBD2. This CDR3 has 13 residues. From germline, CDR1 is SGHAT and CDR2 FQNNGV. With V trimmed by 5 bases and J by 6 bases, 7 bases remained unmatched. The DNA of the CDR3 is TGTGCCAGCAGCATCGGACTAGGAACCGAGCAGTACTTC. It codes for CASSIGLGTEQYF.

Only a few counts were recorded for this clone. CDR3 sequence (DNA): TGTGCCAGCCGGTCCAGCGATCGCTATGGCTACACCTTC. Translated, it gives CASRSSDRYGYTF. The chain couples TRBV28 to TRBJ1-2, with no clear D. V gave up 8 bases and J gave up 4 bases, with 14 bases separating them. Germline-derived CDR1 and CDR2 are MDHEN and SYDVKM. There are 13 residues in the CDR3.

The V gene is TRBV5-1, the J gene TRBJ2-2; 7 bases map to TRBD1. CDR1 is SGHRS, CDR2 YFSETQ, per germline. The junction had 1 base not matched to a gene; V was cut back by 2 bases and J by 0 bases. The CDR3 is made up of 15 amino acids. The CDR3 loop reads CASSFGTANTGELFF. The CDR3 DNA reads as TGCGCCAGCAGCTTTGGGACAGCGAACACCGGGGAGCTGTTTTTT.

The V and J genes are TRBV3-1 (or the pseudogene TRBV3-2) and TRBJ2-7; 15 positions agree with TRBD2. The CDR3 runs to 20 residues. The germline gives CDR1 LGHDT, CDR2 YNNKEL (reference sequence). The V gene end was trimmed by 2 bases and the J gene end by 4 bases; junction bases not matched to a gene: 15. CDR3: CASSQTGLTGTSGRMYEQYF. DNA for the CDR3: TGTGCCAGCAGCCAAACAGGACTTACAGGGACTAGCGGGAGGATGTACGAGCAGTACTTC.

The chain has TRBV19 and TRBJ2-7, with a tentative D call TRBD1 (5 bases). Trimming shortened V by 2 bases and J by 2 bases, and 10 bases separated the two germline ends. The CDR3 consists of 14 residues. Germline CDR1 reads LNHDA; CDR2 reads SQIVND (reference sequence). CDR3 sequence reads: CASSIRGLTYEQYF. The CDR3 DNA follows: TGTGCCAGTAGTATAAGGGGTCTAACCTACGAGCAGTACTTC.

V is TRBV7-8 and J is TRBJ2-2; maybe TRBD1 (6 bases). Trimming took 1 base from V and 2 from J, leaving 17 bases between them. Germline V gene sequence: CDR1 SGHVS, CDR2 FQNEAQ. There are 18 residues in the CDR3. The CDR3 loop is CASSLGAPGQLNTGELFF. CDR3 nucleotides: TGTGCCAGCAGCTTAGGGGCCCCGGGACAACTAAACACCGGGGAGCTGTTTTTT.

J is TRBJ2-2 and V is TRBV5-5; a possible D gene is TRBD1 (6 bases). The CDR3 is made up of 15 amino acids. The V and J ends lost 6 bases and 0 bases respectively, with 12 bases between them. In germline, CDR1 is SGHKS, CDR2 YYEKEE (reference sequence). This chain's CDR3 is CASTQGRTNTGELFF. As DNA, the CDR3 is TGTGCCAGCACCCAGGGGCGAACGAACACCGGGGAGCTGTTTTTT.

The V and J genes are TRBV6-1 and TRBJ2-5, with TRBD2 matching over 12 bases. The CDR3 is 16 residues long. The V and J ends lost 3 bases and 9 bases, in that order; junction bases with no gene match: 11. Germline CDR1 and CDR2: MNHNS and SASEGT. CDR3 amino acids: CASSDGLAGRLRAQYF. For the CDR3, the DNA is TGTGCCAGCAGTGACGGACTAGCGGGGCGTTTGAGGGCCCAGTACTTC.

In DNA form, the CDR3 reads TGTGCCAGCAGCTTATTGCCTAGCATCGCAGATACGCAGTATTTT. Translation: CASSLLPSIADTQYF. The chain joins TRBV7-2 to TRBJ2-3; D perhaps matches TRBD2 (5 bases). Between the trimmed V and J ends, which lost 2 bases and 4 bases, there was a span of 13 bases. The CDR3 consists of 15 residues. Germline V CDR1 and CDR2: SGHTA, FQGNSA. Full variable domain (remainder filled in from reference TRBV7-2 and TRBJ2-3): GAGVSQSPSNKVTEKGKDVELRCDPISGHTALYWYRQSLGQGLEFLIYFQGNSAPDKSGLPSDRFSAERTGGSVSTLTIQRTQQEDSAVYLCASSLLPSIADTQYFGPGTRLTVL.